This TCR beta chain was recovered during a study of T-cell memory formation after mild COVID-19. Study overall: Each donor largely had its own TCR clusters. Findings and limits, study-wide: Largely, contracting CD4+ clones fell within CM and EM, and contracting CD8+ clones within EMRA. Clones that shrank (day 15 to 85) were balanced CD4/CD8, whereas later expanders leaned CD4+. Second-wave clones reaching peak frequency on day 37 lacked confirmed SARS-CoV-2 specificity.

This clonotype was observed a handful of times. Its antigen is unknown. MiXCR was run by TCRdb on the 5' RACE reads, yielding one entry per CDR3 protein. The sample carries roughly 280,000 distinct CDR3 sequences, 7.5% to 9.5% recorded once. The germline V gene has CDR1 SGHAT and CDR2 FQNNGV. The CDR3 contains 12 residues. V was shortened by 5 bases and J by 15 bases, with 17 bases between the two germline ends. V and J are TRBV11-2 and TRBJ2-1; possibly TRBD1 for D (6 bases). Material for sequencing was PBMCs or a T cell subset sorted from them (not recorded which). This sequence was found in a man younger than 30 who had mild COVID-19 (a few samples of this study predate the infection). Cell type and time point are not known. The CDR3 spells CASSAKGDRGFF. For the CDR3, the DNA is TGTGCCAGCAGCGCTAAGGGGGACCGCGGGTTCTTC.